The clone carrying this T cell receptor beta chain has a count of ten or more. Its antigen is unidentified. The data were obtained in a study of T cells in Graves' hyperthyroidism and ophthalmopathy. Overall study findings and caveats: Patients with ophthalmopathy were separated from those with stable hyperthyroidism by a 13 V-J model.

Patients were excluded for uncontrolled infection, other autoimmune disease, pregnancy or lactation. PBMCs were collected from a 10 ml volume of fresh peripheral blood. It was RNA transcripts that yielded the amplified TCR beta CDR3 regions. Researchers ran a first-round RT-PCR on the TCR CDR3 using the HTBI primer set. A single record per CDR3 protein comes from TCRdb applying MiXCR to the multiplex PCR reads. Found here are approximately 410,000 distinct CDR3 sequences, roughly 15% of them singletons; the top ten hold less than 6.5%. The receptor comes from a woman younger than 30 with Graves' hyperthyroidism. Sequences were obtained from blood.

This chain's CDR3 is CASSYSPPGYYGYTF. In DNA, the CDR3 is TGTGCCAGCAGTTACTCCCCTCCGGGGTACTATGGCTACACCTTC. The chain is built from TRBV6-1 and TRBJ1-2; D is ambiguous. With 5 bases removed from V and 3 bases from J, the gap between germline ends came to 16 bases. Germline V gives CDR1 MNHNS, CDR2 SASEGT. CDR3 length: 15 amino acids.